The entry below gives a single T cell receptor (beta chain) sequence along with its context. This sample was included in a study of blood T cell repertoires in COVID-19. On the study more broadly: Specimens from acute and convalescent COVID-19 originated in the United States, Italy and Spain. PBMCs, B-cell-depleted T cells, or T cells provided the cDNA or gDNA that made up the material.

Trimming removed 0 bases from V and 2 bases from J, with 11 bases in between. CDR3 size: 15 residues. CDR1 is SGDLS, CDR2 YYNGEE, per germline. Authors' data handling: Reference gene primer amplification in the assay estimated nucleated cell counts. TCRdb's table, derived via immunoSEQ multiplex PCR, lists solely in-frame clones and lacks some. That table furnishes V, J and clone size, whereas the DNA furnished D and trimming. This table has more than 120,000 clones, approximately 84% appearing once. This TCR came from a human donor with acute or convalescent COVID-19. The donor label of this sample is uncertain. The chain recombines TRBV9 with TRBJ2-5; D unclear. Sequencing was done on a sample of peripheral blood. The DNA of the CDR3 is TGTGCCAGCAGCGTAGATGGGTCAGGTCAAGAGACCCAGTACTTC. Amino acids: CASSVDGSGQETQYF.